These T cell receptor beta chains were read from a single sample in a study of shared T cell receptors in the human thymus. Clones were read by immunoSEQ multiplex PCR, and TCRdb kept only the in-frame ones, dropping some. The repertoire holds over 450,000 clones, 70% to 80% seen once, with more than 0.01% in the top ten. This sample was shared with a second study, whose subject was human thymus T cells.

The material sequenced was thymocytes. Source of these receptors: a boy under three years old with a congenital heart defect. CDR3s include the opening cysteine and the closing phenylalanine or tryptophan. A D gene is named only where the DNA matches it firmly. Part of the rows lack a size; the others show once, few, many or a class for expanded clones.

TGTGCCAGCAGCTTAGCGGAGGTGTCAGGCAATCAGCCCCAGCATTTT | CASSLAEVSGNQPQHF | TRBJ1-5 | TRBV7-9 | once | NA | 16
TGTGCCAGCAACAGAAAAGTGAGCACAGATACGCAGTATTTT | CASNRKVSTDTQYF | TRBJ2-3 | TRBV28 | NA | NA | 14
TGTGCCAGCCGAGACTTTCCCGGGACTGAAGCTTTCTTT | CASRDFPGTEAFF | TRBJ1-1 | TRBV6-1 | NA | NA | 13
TGTGCCAGCAGCTTAGACCACGGAGGTGAGCAGTTCTTC | CASSLDHGGEQFF | TRBJ2-1 | TRBV13 | NA | NA | 13
TGCGCCAGCAGCCAAGATGTAGGCGGGAGTGATGAACAGTTCTTC | CASSQDVGGSDEQFF | TRBJ2-1 | TRBV4-3 | NA | TRBD2 | 15
TGTGCCAGCAGTTACTGGCGGAGGGAAGGGTCCTACGAGCAGTACTTC | CASSYWRREGSYEQYF | TRBJ2-7 | TRBV6-5 | NA | NA | 16
TGTGCCAGCAGCTTAGCGGGAGGGACAGATACGCAGTATTTT | CASSLAGGTDTQYF | TRBJ2-3 | TRBV7-9 | NA | TRBD2 | 14
TGTGCCAGCAGTGGGGGCCCCCATCAGCCCCAGCATTTT | CASSGGPHQPQHF | TRBJ1-5 | TRBV25-1 | NA | NA | 13
TGTGCCAGCAGTGTAGAGGGGAGGCCTGGAAACACCATATATTTT | CASSVEGRPGNTIYF | TRBJ1-3 | TRBV6-4 | NA | NA | 15
TGTGCCAGCAGCCAAAGCGGGCCCCCAGATACGCAGTATTTT | CASSQSGPPDTQYF | TRBJ2-3 | TRBV11-1 | NA | NA | 14
TGTGCCAGAAGCGGGACAGGGGGCGGTTATGGCTACACCTTC | CARSGTGGGYGYTF | TRBJ1-2 | TRBV5-3 | NA | TRBD1 | 14
TGTGCCAGCAGTGATTTATTGGCGGGAGGGGGTTCCTACGAGCAGTACTTC | CASSDLLAGGGSYEQYF | TRBJ2-7 | TRBV6-4 | NA | TRBD2 | 17
TGTGCCAGCTCACCCGGGACTAGCGGGAGGGTCCAAGAGACCCAGTACTTC | CASSPGTSGRVQETQYF | TRBJ2-5 | TRBV18 | NA | TRBD2 | 17
TGTGCCAGCAGCTTTAACAGGGGTACCGCAACTAATGAAAAACTGTTTTTT | CASSFNRGTATNEKLFF | TRBJ1-4 | TRBV7-2 | NA | TRBD1 | 17
TGTGCCAGCAGCTTGGCCTCTAGCGGGAGGCCCTACGAGCAGTACTTC | CASSLASSGRPYEQYF | TRBJ2-7 | TRBV5-4 | NA | TRBD2 | 16
TGCGCCAGCATGAAGCTTGGGACTAGCGCCCGAAACACCTACAATGAGCAGTTCTTC | CASMKLGTSARNTYNEQFF | TRBJ2-1 | TRBV10-2 | few | TRBD2 | 19
TGTGCCAGCACCTTACCGGGTCAGCCCCAGCATTTT | CASTLPGQPQHF | TRBJ1-5 | TRBV21-1 | NA | NA | 12
TGTGCCACCAGCAGAGAACGCGCAGCGAGACCCTACAATGAGCAGTTCTTC | CATSRERAARPYNEQFF | TRBJ2-1 | TRBV15 | NA | NA | 17
TGTGCCAGCAGCCAATCTCGGACAGGGGGCTTCACTGAAGCTTTCTTT | CASSQSRTGGFTEAFF | TRBJ1-1 | TRBV4-2 | NA | TRBD1 | 16
TGTGCCAGCAGTAGAACCGGGACAGGAGCGACTAGCACAGATACGCAGTATTTT | CASSRTGTGATSTDTQYF | TRBJ2-3 | TRBV28 | NA | TRBD1 | 18
TGTGCCAGCAGTGAGGCGGGGCTTCGATACAATGAGCAGTTCTTC | CASSEAGLRYNEQFF | TRBJ2-1 | TRBV25-1 | NA | NA | 15
TGTGCCAGTAGTATCCGATACAGGGCTAACTATGGCTACACCTTC | CASSIRYRANYGYTF | TRBJ1-2 | TRBV19 | few | NA | 15
TGTGCCAGCAGTGAATGGGTGGGACAGGGGAACTATGGCTACACCTTC | CASSEWVGQGNYGYTF | TRBJ1-2 | TRBV6-1 | NA | TRBD1 | 16
TGTGCCAGCAGCCCCACAGGGGCCTACAATGAGCAGTTCTTC | CASSPTGAYNEQFF | TRBJ2-1 | TRBV5-4 | NA | TRBD1 | 14
TGTGCCACGAAACACGGACATGAGACCTACGAGCAGTACTTC | CATKHGHETYEQYF | TRBJ2-7 | TRBV15 | NA | NA | 14
TGTGCTAGTGGTTTGGATAGGGGGCAGTTGAACACCGGGGAGCTGTTTTTT | CASGLDRGQLNTGELFF | TRBJ2-2 | TRBV12-5 | NA | TRBD1 | 17
TGTGCCAGCAGCACTCCGGTCAGGGGGCTAGCGCGAGCCTCCTACGAGCAGTACTTC | CASSTPVRGLARASYEQYF | TRBJ2-7 | TRBV7-9 | NA | TRBD1 | 19
TGTGCCAGCAGTTTCCGGGACTCCGGGCAGAACTACGAGCAGTACTTC | CASSFRDSGQNYEQYF | TRBJ2-7 | TRBV27 | NA | NA | 16
TGTGCCAGCAGCCCTACGTCTAGAAACATTCAGTACTTC | CASSPTSRNIQYF | TRBJ2-4 | TRBV4-2 | NA | NA | 13
TGTGCCAGCAGCTTAGCAGGGGAGGCCTACGAGCAGTACTTC | CASSLAGEAYEQYF | TRBJ2-7 | TRBV7-9 | NA | NA | 14
TGTGCCAGCTACGTAACCGCGGGACACCTCCCGGGGGGTGAAGCTTTCTTT | CASYVTAGHLPGGEAFF | TRBJ1-1 | TRBV28 | NA | NA | 17
TGTGCCAGCAGTTTCTTCAGGACTAGCTTCACCCGATCTTCCTACAATGAGCAGTTCTTC | CASSFFRTSFTRSSYNEQFF | TRBJ2-1 | TRBV27 | NA | TRBD2 | 20
TGCAGCGTGGGGACTAGCTCATGTGGTCCCTACAATGAGCAGTTCTTC | CSVGTSSCGPYNEQFF | TRBJ2-1 | TRBV29-1 | NA | TRBD2 | 16
TGTGCCAGCAGTGGGGCCCCTCTTTTTGATGAGCAGTTCTTC | CASSGAPLFDEQFF | TRBJ2-1 | TRBV6-1 | NA | NA | 14
TGTGCCAGCAGCCTAGCAGGGGCTAGCAATCAGCCCCAGCATTTT | CASSLAGASNQPQHF | TRBJ1-5 | TRBV7-2 | NA | NA | 15
TGCGCCAGCAGCCTAACGACTAGCGGGATACAAACAGATACGCAGTATTTT | CASSLTTSGIQTDTQYF | TRBJ2-3 | TRBV4-3 | NA | TRBD2 | 17
TGTGCCAGCAGTGACGATCAGCGGCGGTCGAATGAGCAGTTCTTC | CASSDDQRRSNEQFF | TRBJ2-1 | TRBV6-4 | NA | NA | 15
TGCGCCAGCGGGGCGGGAGGGTCCTACGAGCAGTACTTC | CASGAGGSYEQYF | TRBJ2-7 | TRBV5-1 | once | TRBD2 | 13
TGTGCCAGCAGCTTAGACTCCCCACGAGGCTCTGGGGCCAACGTCCTGACTTTC | CASSLDSPRGSGANVLTF | TRBJ2-6 | TRBV11-2 | NA | NA | 18
TGTGCCAGCAGCGACAGGGGCGAGCAGTACTTC | CASSDRGEQYF | TRBJ2-7 | TRBV25-1 | NA | TRBD1 | 11
TGTGCCAGCAGTCCAGGACTAGCGGCGGCAGATACGCAGTATTTT | CASSPGLAAADTQYF | TRBJ2-3 | TRBV27 | few | TRBD2 | 15
TGTGCCAGCAGTTTAAGACAGGGGGCAACCTCCAGCTATGGCTACACCTTC | CASSLRQGATSSYGYTF | TRBJ1-2 | TRBV5-4 | NA | TRBD1 | 17
TGTGCCTGGAGTGTACCAGCGGGAGGTGACGAGCAGTACTTC | CAWSVPAGGDEQYF | TRBJ2-7 | TRBV30 | NA | TRBD2 | 14
TGTGCCAGCAACCCGGGACTAGCGGGAGTAGGTGGCGGGGAGCTGTTTTTT | CASNPGLAGVGGGELFF | TRBJ2-2 | TRBV27 | NA | TRBD2 | 17
TGCGCCAGCAGCCAAGGGACTAGCGGAGAGGGGCCCAATGAGCAGTTCTTC | CASSQGTSGEGPNEQFF | TRBJ2-1 | TRBV4-3 | NA | TRBD2 | 17
TGTGCCGCCCGGGCCTACTCGAGGGATGAGCAGTTCTTC | CAARAYSRDEQFF | TRBJ2-1 | TRBV30 | NA | NA | 13
TGTGCCAGCAGGAGCGGAGCGGGAGGGCCCCGAGAGCAGTACTTC | CASRSGAGGPREQYF | TRBJ2-7 | TRBV27 | once | TRBD2 | 15
TGTGCCACTGCTCTCTTCGGGAGGGCCGTCTACGAGCAGTACTTC | CATALFGRAVYEQYF | TRBJ2-7 | TRBV10-3 | NA | TRBD2 | 15
TGTGCCACCAGCAGAGATGTAGGGGGTCCCGGCTCCGGCACAGATACGCAGTATTTT | CATSRDVGGPGSGTDTQYF | TRBJ2-3 | TRBV15 | NA | NA | 19
TGCGCCAGCAGCCGGGACTACCAAACAGATACGCAGTATTTT | CASSRDYQTDTQYF | TRBJ2-3 | TRBV5-1 | NA | TRBD2 | 14
TGCAGCGCAGGAACCCTTTCGGAAAACATTCAGTACTTC | CSAGTLSENIQYF | TRBJ2-4 | TRBV29-1 | NA | NA | 13
TGTGCCAGCAGCCTTGGGACAGGGTCTGGAAACACCATATATTTT | CASSLGTGSGNTIYF | TRBJ1-3 | TRBV28 | NA | TRBD1 | 15
TGTGCCAGCAAGGGGAGGGGGGACACCGGGGAGCTGTTTTTT | CASKGRGDTGELFF | TRBJ2-2 | TRBV6-1 | NA | NA | 14
TGTGCCAGCAGCTTTCGGCGGGAGCCCCGGGACGAGCAGTACTTC | CASSFRREPRDEQYF | TRBJ2-7 | TRBV7-2 | NA | TRBD2 | 15